The next 15 T cell receptor beta chains were all read from a single sample in a study of Ad26.COV2.S vaccination and SARS-CoV-2 variants. Treatment of the sample: around 19 received Ad26.COV2.S at low or high dose, single or two shots; several received placebo; per-sample allocation not given. Sampling took place 63 days after the first vaccine or placebo injection. The assay was immunoSEQ multiplex PCR, and TCRdb's table has in-frame clones only and misses some. The sample lists some 480,000 clones; 70% to 90% were seen once. The sequenced sample was peripheral blood, obtained in a trial of Ad26.COV2.S vaccine versus placebo. All receptors derive from a person aged 18-65 years who received the Ad26.COV2.S COVID-19 vaccine or a placebo.

The table lists this clone with a count of one. The chain combines TRBV18 with TRBJ2-5; 8 bases line up with TRBD2. V trimming: 6 bases; J trimming: 1 base; junction bases outside the gene matches: 7. Germline CDR1 is KGHSH and CDR2 is LQKENI. This CDR3 region has 15 residues. As DNA, the CDR3 is TGTGCCAGCTCTCCCCTTGCGGGAGGCCAAGAGACCCAGTACTTC. The encoded protein is CASSPLAGGQETQYF.

J is TRBJ1-1 and V is TRBV2, with 9 positions matching TRBD1. CDR1 and CDR2 (germline): SNHLY, FYNNEI. This CDR3 has 14 amino acids. Unmatched junction bases numbered 7, after V lost 0 bases and J lost 11 bases. The CDR3 DNA sequence: TGTGCCAGCAGTGAAGCGCATCGGGACAGGGTTGCTTTCTTT. It codes for CASSEAHRDRVAFF.

The gene calls are TRBV6-1 and TRBJ2-5, with D perhaps matching TRBD2 (6 bases). The CDR3 contains 18 residues. Germline V gene sequence: CDR1 MNHNS, CDR2 SASEGT. Trimming took 3 bases from V and 7 from J, leaving 27 bases between them. Here the CDR3 reads CASSDLGTQRPGVGTQYF. Written as DNA, the CDR3 is TGTGCCAGCAGTGACCTCGGGACTCAGCGTCCGGGGGTAGGGACCCAGTACTTC.

The chain combines TRBV29-1 with TRBJ2-7, with D maybe TRBD2 (7 bases). This CDR3 is 14 amino acids long. CDR1 SQVTM and CDR2 ANQGSEA come from the germline V gene. Trimming shortened V by 4 bases and J by 6 bases, and 19 bases separated the two germline ends. In nucleotides, the CDR3 is TGCAGCGTTGGGGGAGGGGGTCCCATCTCCGAGCAGTACTTC. It translates to CSVGGGGPISEQYF.

Many counts were recorded for this clone. The chain carries TRBV7-8 and TRBJ1-3, with a tentative D call TRBD1 (6 bases). Germline loops: CDR1 SGHVS, CDR2 FQNEAQ. Trimming took off 1 base at V and 0 bases at J, with 10 bases between the two ends. The CDR3 spans 16 residues. CDR3 sequence: CASSLVRTVSGNTIYF. DNA for the CDR3: TGTGCCAGCAGCTTAGTTCGGACAGTCTCTGGAAACACCATATATTTT.

The rearrangement links TRBV29-1 to TRBJ2-7; 7 bases agree with TRBD1. V shed 6 bases and J 4 bases; nucleotides not matched to a gene: 15. The CDR3 has 15 amino acids. The germline V gene encodes CDR1 SQVTM and CDR2 ANQGSEA. CDR3 sequence (DNA): TGCAGCGTCGCCATTCTCGGGACAGCTAAATACGAGCAGTACTTC. It translates to CSVAILGTAKYEQYF.

In nucleotides, the CDR3 is TGTGCCAGTAGTAGTAACAGGGGCCACGAGCAGTACTTC. It specifies CASSSNRGHEQYF. The chain employs TRBV19 and TRBJ2-7, with TRBD1 identical over 7 bases. The CDR3 contains 13 residues. V gave up 4 bases and J gave up 5 bases; unmatched junction bases: 5. CDR1 is LNHDA, CDR2 SQIVND, per germline (reference sequence).

This clone was recorded once. This chain links TRBV19 with TRBJ1-6; 8 bases match TRBD1. Per germline, CDR1 LNHDA and CDR2 SQIVND (reference sequence). V was clipped by 7 bases and J by 10 bases; unmatched bases: 9. CDR3 length: 14 residues. CDR3 protein: CASTDRQGTSPLHF. The CDR3, as DNA: TGTGCCAGTACCGATCGACAGGGGACCTCACCCCTCCACTTT. The full variable domain, with the rest looked up from reference TRBV19 and TRBJ1-6, is DGGITQSPKYLFRKEGQNVTLSCEQNLNHDAMYWYRQDPGQGLRLIYYSQIVNDFQKGDIAEGYSVSREKKESFPLTVTSAQKNPTAFYLCASTDRQGTSPLHFGNGTRLTVT.

The chain is built from TRBV24-1 and TRBJ1-2; D is unclear. Germline V gives CDR1 KGHDR, CDR2 SFDVKD. Between the trimmed V and J ends, which lost 7 bases and 6 bases, there was a span of 11 bases. The CDR3 contains 12 residues. DNA of the CDR3: TGTGCCACCAGAGACGGAACCGATGGCTACACCTTC. Its protein product is CATRDGTDGYTF.

V is TRBV5-4 and J is TRBJ2-7; 11 positions match TRBD2. Losses at the gene ends were 3 bases for V and 8 bases for J; bases not matched to a gene: 13. Germline assignment: CDR1 SGHNT and CDR2 YYREEE (reference sequence). This CDR3 has 16 residues. Here the CDR3 DNA reads TGTGCCAGCAGCTCATTTACGGGACTAGCGGATCGCAAGCAGTACTTC. Its translation: CASSSFTGLADRKQYF.

The chain carries TRBV5-8 and TRBJ2-7; D unresolved. V dropped 4 bases and J dropped 4 bases, with 12 bases sitting between them. The CDR3 has 13 amino acids. Germline assignment: CDR1 SGHTS and CDR2 YDEGEE. The CDR3 spells CASSTKSLYEQYF. CDR3 sequence (DNA): TGTGCCAGCAGCACAAAATCCCTGTACGAGCAGTACTTC.

The rearrangement uses TRBV7-9 and TRBJ2-2; D gene uncertain. The CDR3 extends over 13 amino acids. Germline V gene sequence: CDR1 SEHNR, CDR2 FQNEAQ (reference sequence). V dropped 5 bases and J dropped 4 bases, with 8 bases sitting between them. DNA of the CDR3: TGTGCCAGCAGCCAGCAGGTCACCGGGGAGCTGTTTTTT. Its translation: CASSQQVTGELFF.

The V call is TRBV6-5, the J call TRBJ2-5; D unclear. V lost 7 bases, J lost 3 bases, and 18 bases lay in between. Germline lookup yields CDR1 MNHEY and CDR2 SVGAGI. There are 15 residues in the CDR3. Here the CDR3 DNA reads TGTGCCAGCACTGGTCGGCAGCCTAAAAAAGAGACCCAGTACTTC. This codes for CASTGRQPKKETQYF.

J is TRBJ2-2 and V is TRBV7-9; the D call may be TRBD1 or TRBD2 (5 bases each). V was trimmed by 3 bases and J by 0 bases, leaving 14 bases between them. CDR3 length equals 17 residues. In germline, CDR1 is SEHNR, CDR2 FQNEAQ (reference sequence). The CDR3 is CASSLGVARTNTGELFF. In DNA form, the CDR3 reads TGTGCCAGCAGCTTGGGGGTTGCCCGTACGAACACCGGGGAGCTGTTTTTT.

This clone was counted a single time. This chain uses TRBV14 with TRBJ1-1; D is possibly TRBD1 (6 bases). The germline V gene has CDR1 SGHDN and CDR2 FVKESK. This CDR3 is 14 amino acids long. Trimming stripped 3 bases from V and 1 base from J, with 9 bases between. The CDR3 bases are TGTGCCAGCAGCCAGATAGGGGGGAACACTGAAGCTTTCTTT. Translation gives CASSQIGGNTEAFF.